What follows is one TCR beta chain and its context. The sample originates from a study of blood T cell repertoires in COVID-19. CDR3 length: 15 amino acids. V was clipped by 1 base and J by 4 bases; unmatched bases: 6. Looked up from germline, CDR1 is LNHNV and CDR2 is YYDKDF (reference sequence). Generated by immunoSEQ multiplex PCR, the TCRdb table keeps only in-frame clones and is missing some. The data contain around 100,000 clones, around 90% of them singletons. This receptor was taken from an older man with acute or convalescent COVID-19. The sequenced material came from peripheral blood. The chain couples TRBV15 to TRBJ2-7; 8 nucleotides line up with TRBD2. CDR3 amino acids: CATSRGPAGDYEQYF. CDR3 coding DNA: TGTGCCACCAGCAGAGGGCCAGCGGGAGATTACGAGCAGTACTTC.